This T cell receptor beta chain was recovered during a study of Ad26.COV2.S vaccination and SARS-CoV-2 variants. Findings of the study overall: For non-spike TCRs, breadth in vaccine recipients resembled that in placebo recipients. Responses of T cells in total may have been underestimated by the TCR breadth and depth analyses.

From germline, CDR1 is SEHNR and CDR2 FQNEAQ (reference sequence). The CDR3 has 16 amino acids. V gave up 2 bases and J gave up 0 bases; unmatched junction bases: 6. Clones were read by immunoSEQ multiplex PCR, and TCRdb kept only the in-frame ones, dropping some. This sample has around 400,000 clones; around 90% occur once, and the top ten carry over 9%. A few counts support this clone. Its cognate antigen is unknown. Treatment described: around 19 received Ad26.COV2.S at low or high dose, single or two shots; a few received placebo; per-sample allocation not given. Collection of the samples took place on day 63 after the first injection of vaccine or placebo.

The sequencing used peripheral blood, collected in a trial of Ad26.COV2.S vaccine versus placebo. This receptor was taken from a person aged 18-65 years who received the Ad26.COV2.S COVID-19 vaccine or a placebo. The chain combines TRBV7-9 with TRBJ1-1; 7 nucleotides align to TRBD1. The CDR3 loop is CASSLRPGGMNTEAFF. The CDR3 coding sequence is TGTGCCAGCAGCTTAAGGCCAGGGGGTATGAACACTGAAGCTTTCTTT. The full variable domain, completed using reference TRBV7-9 and TRBJ1-1, is DTGVSQNPRHKITKRGQNVTFRCDPISEHNRLYWYRQTLGQGPEFLTYFQNEAQLEKSRLLSDRFSAERPKGSFSTLEIQRTEQGDSAMYLCASSLRPGGMNTEAFFGQGTRLTVV.